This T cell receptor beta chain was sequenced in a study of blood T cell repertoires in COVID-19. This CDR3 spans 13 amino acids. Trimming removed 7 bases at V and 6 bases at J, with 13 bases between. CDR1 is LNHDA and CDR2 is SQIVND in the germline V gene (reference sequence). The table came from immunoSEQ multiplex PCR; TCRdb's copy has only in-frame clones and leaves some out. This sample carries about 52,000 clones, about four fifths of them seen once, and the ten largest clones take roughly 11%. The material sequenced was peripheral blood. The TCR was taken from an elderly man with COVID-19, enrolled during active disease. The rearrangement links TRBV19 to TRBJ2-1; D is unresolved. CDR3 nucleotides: TGTGCCAGTATCTCCCCCCCAGGCAATGAGCAGTTCTTC. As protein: CASISPPGNEQFF.